What follows is one TCR beta chain and its context. The time point here: pre-sensitization, week 0. Treatment denoted: therapeutic diphenylcyclopropenone sensitization with weekly scalp DPC. V lost 6 bases to trimming and J lost 7 bases; unmatched junction nucleotides: 13. CDR3 length: 16 amino acids. The germline V gene encodes CDR1 ENHRY and CDR2 SYGVKD. The sample comes from a study of human T cells and chemical hapten exposure. Individual cDNA molecules each carried unique molecular identifiers attached by the library. In TCRdb, the RACE reads were re-called with MiXCR into one record per CDR3 protein. The sample contains tens of thousands of distinct CDR3 sequences, 9.6% of which appear only once.

The sequence came from a woman aged 40 to 49 with alopecia areata. Some clones in this sample may be carry-over from other donors' samples. The sequenced sample was whole blood, obtained in connection with sensitization to the hapten diphenylcyclopropenone (DPC). This rearrangement joins TRBV10-3 to TRBJ2-1; 9 bases agree with TRBD1. CDR3 loop: CAIRPSDRGDANEQFF. DNA of the CDR3: TGTGCCATCAGACCTTCGGACAGGGGCGATGCGAATGAGCAGTTCTTC.